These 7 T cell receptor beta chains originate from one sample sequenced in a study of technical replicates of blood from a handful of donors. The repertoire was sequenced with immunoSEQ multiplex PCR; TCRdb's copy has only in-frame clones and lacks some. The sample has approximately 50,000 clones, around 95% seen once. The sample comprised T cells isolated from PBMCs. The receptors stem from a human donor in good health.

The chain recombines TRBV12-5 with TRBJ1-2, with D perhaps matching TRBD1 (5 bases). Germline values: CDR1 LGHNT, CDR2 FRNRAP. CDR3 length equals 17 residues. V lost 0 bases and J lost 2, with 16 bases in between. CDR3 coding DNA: TGTGCTAGTGGTTTGGTCTTCACAGGTGACGAGAACTATGGCTACACCTTC. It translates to CASGLVFTGDENYGYTF.

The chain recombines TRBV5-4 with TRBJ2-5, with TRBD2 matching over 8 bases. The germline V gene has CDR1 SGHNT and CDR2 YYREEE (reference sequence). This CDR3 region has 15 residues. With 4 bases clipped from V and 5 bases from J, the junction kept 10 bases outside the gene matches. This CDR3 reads CASSASGTRGETQYF. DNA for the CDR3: TGTGCCAGCAGCGCCTCCGGGACTAGAGGGGAGACCCAGTACTTC. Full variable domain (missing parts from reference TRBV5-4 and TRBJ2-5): ETGVTQSPTHLIKTRGQQVTLRCSSQSGHNTVSWYQQALGQGPQFIFQYYREEENGRGNFPPRFSGLQFPNYSSELNVNALELDDSALYLCASSASGTRGETQYFGPGTRLLVL.

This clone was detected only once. CDR3 loop: CASSSIAGPGEQFF. CDR3 coding DNA: TGTGCCAGCAGTTCTATAGCGGGGCCCGGTGAGCAGTTCTTC. This rearrangement joins TRBV7-9 to TRBJ2-1, with TRBD2 matching 8 bases. Per the germline V gene, CDR1 is SEHNR and CDR2 is FQNEAQ (reference sequence). This CDR3 has 14 residues. Losses at the gene ends were 6 bases for V and 9 bases for J; bases not matched to a gene: 10.

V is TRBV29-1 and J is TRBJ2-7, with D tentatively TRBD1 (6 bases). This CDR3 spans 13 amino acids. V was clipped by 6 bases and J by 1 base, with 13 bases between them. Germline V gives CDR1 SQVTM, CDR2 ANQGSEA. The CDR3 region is CSVGTSVSYEQYF. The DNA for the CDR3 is TGCAGCGTCGGGACAAGTGTATCCTACGAGCAGTACTTC.

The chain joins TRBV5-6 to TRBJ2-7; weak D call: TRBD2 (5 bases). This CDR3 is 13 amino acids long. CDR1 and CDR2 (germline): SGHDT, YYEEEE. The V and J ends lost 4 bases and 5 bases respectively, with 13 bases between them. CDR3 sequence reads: CASSREHGDEQYF. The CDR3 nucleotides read TGTGCCAGCAGCCGGGAACACGGAGACGAGCAGTACTTC.

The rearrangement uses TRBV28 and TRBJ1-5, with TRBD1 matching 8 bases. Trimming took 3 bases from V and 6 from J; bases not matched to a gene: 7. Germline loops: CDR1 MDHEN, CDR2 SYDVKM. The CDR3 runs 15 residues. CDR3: CASSFGQGARQPQHF. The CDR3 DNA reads TGTGCCAGCAGTTTCGGTCAGGGGGCCCGTCAGCCCCAGCATTTT.

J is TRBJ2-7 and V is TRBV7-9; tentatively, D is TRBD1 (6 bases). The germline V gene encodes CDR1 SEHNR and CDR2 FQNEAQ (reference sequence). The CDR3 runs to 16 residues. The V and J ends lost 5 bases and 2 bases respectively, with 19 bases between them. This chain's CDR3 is CASSRFPGQSAYEQYF. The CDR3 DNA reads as TGTGCCAGCAGCCGCTTTCCAGGACAGTCCGCCTACGAGCAGTACTTC.